The sequence of this T cell receptor beta chain was determined in a study of OX40 agonist ivuxolimab in advanced cancers. At the level of the study: Checkpoint inhibitors had been given previously to 35% to 50% of patients. Three patients showed partial responses: one hepatocellular carcinoma and two cutaneous melanoma cases. General observations from the study: CD8+ T cells showed, on average, more clonal expansion than CD4+ cells.

V lost 4 bases and J 7 bases, leaving 25 bases between the germline ends. The CDR3 consists of 17 residues. Germline-derived CDR1 and CDR2 are SEHNR and FQNEAQ (reference sequence). Method: immunoSEQ multiplex PCR; TCRdb's copy keeps in-frame clones and lacks some. The sample records more than 50,000 clones, 80% to 90% being singletons. Notes on this clone: The antigen is not known.

The sequence derives from an adult with an advanced solid tumor such as melanoma, head and neck, liver or kidney cancer. The sample in question was CD4+ or CD8+ T cells sorted from blood, obtained in a trial of the OX40 agonist ivuxolimab. The genes are TRBV7-9 and TRBJ2-5; D perhaps matches TRBD1 (6 bases). Here the CDR3 DNA reads TGTGCCAGCAGCTCCCCAGGGGACCCTAATTCTGATCGGACCCAGTACTTC. This codes for CASSSPGDPNSDRTQYF.